This is a list of T cell receptor beta chains from one sample in a study of beta chain features in type 1 diabetes. Clones were read by immunoSEQ multiplex PCR, and TCRdb kept only the in-frame ones, dropping some. This table has almost 350,000 clones, 9.3% appearing once. The source material was central memory CD4+ T cells from blood. These receptors were obtained from a man aged 25-45 years with type 1 diabetes. The CDR3 runs from the conserved cysteine through the conserved F or W. A D gene is named only where the DNA matches it firmly. Clone sizes are given selectively: once, few, many, or a class where the clone is expanded.

d_gene: TRBD2; j_gene: TRBJ2-5; abundance: few; v_gene: TRBV6-5; CDR3nt: TGTGCCAGCAGGACAGCGGGGGGGCCAGAGACCCAGTACTTC; CDR3aa: CASRTAGGPETQYF
d_gene: -; j_gene: TRBJ2-3; abundance: few; v_gene: TRBV5-1; CDR3nt: TGCGCCAGCAGCTCGACTAGCACAGATACGCAGTATTTT; CDR3aa: CASSSTSTDTQYF
d_gene: -; j_gene: TRBJ2-7; abundance: -; v_gene: TRBV2; CDR3nt: TGTGCCAGCACCGTGGGACGGTCCGATTATTCCGAGCAGTACTTC; CDR3aa: CASTVGRSDYSEQYF
d_gene: TRBD1; j_gene: TRBJ1-1; abundance: -; v_gene: TRBV7-2; CDR3nt: TGTGCCAGCAGCTCACAGGGGGCTGGTACTGAAGCTTTCTTT; CDR3aa: CASSSQGAGTEAFF
d_gene: TRBD2; j_gene: TRBJ2-3; abundance: few; v_gene: TRBV7-9; CDR3nt: TGTGCCAGCAGTCTTAGCGGGGGGACAGATACGCAGTATTTT; CDR3aa: CASSLSGGTDTQYF
d_gene: -; j_gene: TRBJ1-2; abundance: -; v_gene: TRBV6-5; CDR3nt: TGTGCCAGCTTATTAGCTAACTATGGCTACACCTTC; CDR3aa: CASLLANYGYTF
d_gene: -; j_gene: TRBJ1-5; abundance: many; v_gene: TRBV27; CDR3nt: TGTGCCAGCAGTTTATCGCAGGTTAGCCCCCAGCATTTT; CDR3aa: CASSLSQVSPQHF
d_gene: -; j_gene: TRBJ2-6; abundance: few; v_gene: TRBV9; CDR3nt: TGTGCCAGCAGCGTAGATTGGGGGCCCCACTCTGGGGCCAACGTCCTGACTTTC; CDR3aa: CASSVDWGPHSGANVLTF
d_gene: TRBD2; j_gene: TRBJ2-1; abundance: many; v_gene: TRBV18; CDR3nt: TGTGCCAGCTCCTCCCTAGCGGGGGGGTACAATGAGCAGTTCTTC; CDR3aa: CASSSLAGGYNEQFF
d_gene: -; j_gene: TRBJ1-2; abundance: -; v_gene: TRBV7-9; CDR3nt: TGTGCCAGCAGAAACGGTTATGGCTACACCTTC; CDR3aa: CASRNGYGYTF
d_gene: -; j_gene: TRBJ1-2; abundance: -; v_gene: TRBV4-1; CDR3nt: TGCGCCAGCAGCCAGGAATATCAGGGAAGCTATGGCTACACCTTC; CDR3aa: CASSQEYQGSYGYTF
d_gene: -; j_gene: TRBJ1-1; abundance: -; v_gene: TRBV19; CDR3nt: TGTGCCAGTAGTGCTGGGACGAACACTGAAGCTTTCTTT; CDR3aa: CASSAGTNTEAFF
d_gene: -; j_gene: TRBJ1-4; abundance: -; v_gene: TRBV27; CDR3nt: TGTGCCAGCAGTTCCCGCAATGAAAAACTGTTTTTT; CDR3aa: CASSSRNEKLFF
d_gene: -; j_gene: TRBJ2-3; abundance: few; v_gene: TRBV4-3; CDR3nt: TGCGCCAGCAGCCAAGCTGCCAGGGGATTGACAGATACGCAGTATTTT; CDR3aa: CASSQAARGLTDTQYF
d_gene: -; j_gene: TRBJ1-5; abundance: few; v_gene: TRBV4-2; CDR3nt: TGTGCCAGCAGCCAGGATACAGGGCGCAATCAGCCCCAGCATTTT; CDR3aa: CASSQDTGRNQPQHF
d_gene: -; j_gene: TRBJ1-1; abundance: -; v_gene: TRBV6-5; CDR3nt: TGTGCCAGCAGTTCGATGGCCACTGAAGCTTTCTTT; CDR3aa: CASSSMATEAFF
d_gene: -; j_gene: TRBJ2-1; abundance: -; v_gene: TRBV2; CDR3nt: TGTGCCAGCAGTGAAGCCAACTGGAATGAGCAGTTCTTC; CDR3aa: CASSEANWNEQFF
d_gene: -; j_gene: TRBJ1-5; abundance: -; v_gene: TRBV19; CDR3nt: TGTGCCAGTAGTTCCGGTTGGGGGGCTCCCCAGCATTTT; CDR3aa: CASSSGWGAPQHF
d_gene: -; j_gene: TRBJ2-5; abundance: once; v_gene: TRBV19; CDR3nt: TGTGCCAGTAGCCCAGAGGGTCTGATGAACCAAGAGACCCAGTACTTC; CDR3aa: CASSPEGLMNQETQYF
d_gene: -; j_gene: TRBJ2-6; abundance: few; v_gene: TRBV11-2; CDR3nt: TGTGCCAGCAGCGTCGGACTGAGCTCTGGGGCCAACGTCCTGACTTTC; CDR3aa: CASSVGLSSGANVLTF
d_gene: TRBD1; j_gene: TRBJ1-3; abundance: many; v_gene: TRBV7-2; CDR3nt: TGTGCCAGCAGCGCCGACAGGGGAGACACCATATATTTT; CDR3aa: CASSADRGDTIYF
d_gene: -; j_gene: TRBJ2-4; abundance: -; v_gene: TRBV7-2; CDR3nt: TGTGCCAGCAGCTTAGAAGGGACAAAAAACATTCAGTACTTC; CDR3aa: CASSLEGTKNIQYF
d_gene: -; j_gene: TRBJ2-2; abundance: -; v_gene: TRBV2; CDR3nt: TGTGCCAGCAAACTGGAATTGGGCCCCGGGGAGCTGTTTTTT; CDR3aa: CASKLELGPGELFF
d_gene: -; j_gene: TRBJ1-2; abundance: few; v_gene: TRBV11-2; CDR3nt: TGTGCCAGCAGCCATGAGGGCGCTGGCTACACCTTC; CDR3aa: CASSHEGAGYTF
d_gene: TRBD2; j_gene: TRBJ2-5; abundance: many; v_gene: TRBV5-4; CDR3nt: TGTGCCAGCAGCTACACACTAGCGGGACTGGAGACCCAGTACTTC; CDR3aa: CASSYTLAGLETQYF
d_gene: -; j_gene: TRBJ1-6; abundance: few; v_gene: TRBV16; CDR3nt: TGTGCCAGCAGCCAATGGGGGATGGAGCGTAATTCACCCCTCCACTTT; CDR3aa: CASSQWGMERNSPLHF
d_gene: -; j_gene: TRBJ2-1; abundance: many; v_gene: TRBV5-1; CDR3nt: TGCGCCAGCAGCACCCACCGGGAAAACAATGAGCAGTTCTTC; CDR3aa: CASSTHRENNEQFF
d_gene: -; j_gene: TRBJ1-6; abundance: few; v_gene: TRBV6-1; CDR3nt: TGTGCCAGCACCACAGGTTGGGAGGATAATTCACCCCTCCACTTT; CDR3aa: CASTTGWEDNSPLHF
d_gene: TRBD1; j_gene: TRBJ1-1; abundance: -; v_gene: TRBV5-1; CDR3nt: TGCGCCAGCAGCGGGACAGGGTTGGACACTGAAGCTTTCTTT; CDR3aa: CASSGTGLDTEAFF
d_gene: -; j_gene: TRBJ2-5; abundance: -; v_gene: TRBV7-2; CDR3nt: TGTGCCAGCAGCTTATTTGGAAGTGGACCTTCAGAGACCCAGTACTTC; CDR3aa: CASSLFGSGPSETQYF
d_gene: -; j_gene: TRBJ2-1; abundance: -; v_gene: TRBV2; CDR3nt: TGTGCCAGCCTCCGGACCGGGAATGAGCAGTTCTTC; CDR3aa: CASLRTGNEQFF
d_gene: TRBD2; j_gene: TRBJ2-3; abundance: -; v_gene: TRBV7-8; CDR3nt: TGTGCCAGCAGCTCCGGACTAGCGGGGAGCACAGATACGCAGTATTTT; CDR3aa: CASSSGLAGSTDTQYF
d_gene: -; j_gene: TRBJ2-2; abundance: -; v_gene: TRBV6-6; CDR3nt: TGTGCCAGCAGTTACGGGGGGCGGCGAAACACCGGGGAGCTGTTTTTT; CDR3aa: CASSYGGRRNTGELFF
d_gene: -; j_gene: TRBJ1-3; abundance: -; v_gene: TRBV29-1; CDR3nt: TGCAGCGTTGATGACCCTAGCTCTGGAAACACCATATATTTT; CDR3aa: CSVDDPSSGNTIYF
d_gene: -; j_gene: TRBJ2-6; abundance: many; v_gene: TRBV5-4; CDR3nt: TGTGCCAGCAGCTTGGATGCCTCTGGGGCCAACGTCCTGACTTTC; CDR3aa: CASSLDASGANVLTF
d_gene: TRBD2; j_gene: TRBJ2-3; abundance: -; v_gene: TRBV11-2; CDR3nt: TGTGCCAGCAGCTTGGGGACTAGCGGGCCAGCAGATACGCAGTATTTT; CDR3aa: CASSLGTSGPADTQYF
d_gene: -; j_gene: TRBJ2-3; abundance: few; v_gene: TRBV19; CDR3nt: TGTGCCAGTAGTACCCGAACTGGGGGAGGCGCAGATACGCAGTATTTT; CDR3aa: CASSTRTGGGADTQYF
d_gene: TRBD1; j_gene: TRBJ1-4; abundance: many; v_gene: TRBV7-9; CDR3nt: TGTGCCAGCAGCTCCTCCGGGACAGCAAATGAAAAACTGTTTTTT; CDR3aa: CASSSSGTANEKLFF
d_gene: TRBD2; j_gene: TRBJ2-3; abundance: few; v_gene: TRBV7-2; CDR3nt: TGTGCCAGCAGCCCGGGGGGTTCTGAGAATACGCAGTATTTT; CDR3aa: CASSPGGSENTQYF
d_gene: -; j_gene: TRBJ1-2; abundance: few; v_gene: TRBV18; CDR3nt: TGTGCCAGCTCACCACCAGGGGCGGACTATGGCTACACCTTC; CDR3aa: CASSPPGADYGYTF
d_gene: -; j_gene: TRBJ2-3; abundance: few; v_gene: TRBV7-2; CDR3nt: TGTGCCAGCAGCTCTAGGGGTGGAGATACGCAGTATTTT; CDR3aa: CASSSRGGDTQYF
d_gene: -; j_gene: TRBJ2-3; abundance: -; v_gene: TRBV9; CDR3nt: TGTGCCAGTAACGTTGGATACACAGATACGCAGTATTTT; CDR3aa: CASNVGYTDTQYF
d_gene: TRBD2; j_gene: TRBJ2-3; abundance: many; v_gene: TRBV7-2; CDR3nt: TGTGCCAGCAGTTCTAGCGGGGTATCCACAGATACGCAGTATTTT; CDR3aa: CASSSSGVSTDTQYF
d_gene: TRBD2; j_gene: TRBJ2-3; abundance: few; v_gene: TRBV7-2; CDR3nt: TGTGCCAGCAGCTCTGGGACTAGCGGTTCCACAGATACGCAGTATTTT; CDR3aa: CASSSGTSGSTDTQYF
d_gene: TRBD1; j_gene: TRBJ1-5; abundance: many; v_gene: TRBV2; CDR3nt: TGTGCCAGCAGCGGGACAGGGGACAATCAGCCCCAGCATTTT; CDR3aa: CASSGTGDNQPQHF
d_gene: -; j_gene: TRBJ2-1; abundance: -; v_gene: TRBV19; CDR3nt: TGTGCCAGTAGTAGCCAAGGGGGCTCCTACAATGAGCAGTTCTTC; CDR3aa: CASSSQGGSYNEQFF
d_gene: TRBD1; j_gene: TRBJ1-2; abundance: -; v_gene: TRBV13; CDR3nt: TGTGCCAGCAGCAATACGGACAGGGAGGCAGCTGGCTACACCTTC; CDR3aa: CASSNTDREAAGYTF
d_gene: -; j_gene: TRBJ1-5; abundance: many; v_gene: TRBV30; CDR3nt: TGTGCCTGGAGTAAGGATGGCAATCAGCCCCAGCATTTT; CDR3aa: CAWSKDGNQPQHF
d_gene: -; j_gene: TRBJ1-1; abundance: -; v_gene: TRBV29-1; CDR3nt: TGCAGCGTTGAACGACAGCTGAACACTGAAGCTTTCTTT; CDR3aa: CSVERQLNTEAFF
d_gene: TRBD2; j_gene: TRBJ2-3; abundance: few; v_gene: TRBV4-3; CDR3nt: TGCGCCAGCAGCCAGGTACTAGCGAATACGCAGTATTTT; CDR3aa: CASSQVLANTQYF
d_gene: -; j_gene: TRBJ2-7; abundance: -; v_gene: TRBV5-1; CDR3nt: TGCGCCAGCAGCTTGGAGACAGCTTTCTACGAGCAGTACTTC; CDR3aa: CASSLETAFYEQYF
d_gene: -; j_gene: TRBJ2-1; abundance: -; v_gene: TRBV4-3; CDR3nt: TGCGCCAGCAGCCAAGATGCGCTCGGTAGTAATATCCATGAGCAGTTCTTC; CDR3aa: CASSQDALGSNIHEQFF
d_gene: -; j_gene: TRBJ2-3; abundance: -; v_gene: TRBV5-1; CDR3nt: TGCGCCAGCAGCTTGGAACAGAACACAGATACGCAGTATTTT; CDR3aa: CASSLEQNTDTQYF
d_gene: -; j_gene: TRBJ1-1; abundance: few; v_gene: TRBV5-1; CDR3nt: TGCGCCAGCAGCGCGGGTTCGGACCGGAACACTGAAGCTTTCTTT; CDR3aa: CASSAGSDRNTEAFF
d_gene: TRBD1; j_gene: TRBJ1-6; abundance: -; v_gene: TRBV30; CDR3nt: TGTGCCTGGAGTGTTGGACAGGATAATTCACCCCTCCACTTT; CDR3aa: CAWSVGQDNSPLHF
d_gene: TRBD1; j_gene: TRBJ1-1; abundance: few; v_gene: TRBV29-1; CDR3nt: TGCAGCGTTGACCCCCAGGGGGAGGGAAGCACTGAAGCTTTCTTT; CDR3aa: CSVDPQGEGSTEAFF
d_gene: -; j_gene: TRBJ1-2; abundance: few; v_gene: TRBV6-5; CDR3nt: TGTGCCAGCAGTTACTCGATTGCGGATGGCTACACCTTC; CDR3aa: CASSYSIADGYTF
d_gene: -; j_gene: TRBJ2-1; abundance: few; v_gene: TRBV7-8; CDR3nt: TGTGCCAGCAGCTTAGCGCGGTACAATGAGCAGTTCTTC; CDR3aa: CASSLARYNEQFF